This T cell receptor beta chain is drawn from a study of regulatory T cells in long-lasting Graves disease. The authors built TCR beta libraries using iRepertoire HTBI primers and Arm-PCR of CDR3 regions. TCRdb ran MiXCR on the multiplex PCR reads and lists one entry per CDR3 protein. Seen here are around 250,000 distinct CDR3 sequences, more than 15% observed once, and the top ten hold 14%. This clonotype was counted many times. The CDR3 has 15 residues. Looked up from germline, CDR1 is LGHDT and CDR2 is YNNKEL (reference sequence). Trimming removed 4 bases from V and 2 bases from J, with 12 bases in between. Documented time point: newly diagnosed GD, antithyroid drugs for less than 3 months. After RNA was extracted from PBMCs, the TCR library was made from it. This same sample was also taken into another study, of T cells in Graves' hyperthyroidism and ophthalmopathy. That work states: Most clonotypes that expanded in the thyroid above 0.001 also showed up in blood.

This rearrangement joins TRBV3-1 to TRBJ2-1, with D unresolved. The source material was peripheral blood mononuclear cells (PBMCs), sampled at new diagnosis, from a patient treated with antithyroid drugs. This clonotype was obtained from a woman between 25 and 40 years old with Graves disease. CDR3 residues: CASSPHELTYNEQFF. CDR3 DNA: TGTGCCAGCAGCCCCCACGAGCTCACCTACAATGAGCAGTTCTTC.